What follows is one T cell receptor (beta chain) and its context. Clones were sequenced by immunoSEQ multiplex PCR, and TCRdb holds only the in-frame ones, with some missing. Among 65,000 to 90,000 clones listed, roughly nine tenths were seen once. The source of the sample is a study of OX40 agonist ivuxolimab in advanced cancers. The germline gives CDR1 MNHEY, CDR2 SMNVEV (reference sequence). Germline trimming cut 3 bases from V and 1 base from J; bases unmatched to any gene: 2. The length of the CDR3 is 14 residues. The TCR originated in an adult with an advanced solid tumor such as melanoma, head and neck, liver or kidney cancer. The V and J genes are TRBV27 and TRBJ1-1; 7 bases fit TRBD1. Sample: CD4+ or CD8+ T cells sorted from blood, taken in a trial of the OX40 agonist ivuxolimab. CDR3 DNA: TGTGCCAGCAGTTTGACAGGGACGAACACTGAAGCTTTCTTT. It translates to CASSLTGTNTEAFF.